This TCR beta chain appears in the sequencing data of a study of T cells in Graves' hyperthyroidism and ophthalmopathy (dated by TCRdb to about 2019). Regarding the research as a whole: Peripheral blood samples were taken at the time of initial diagnosis, prior to any treatment. For training and testing, the roughly 93 patients in the discovery cohort were randomly divided in a 7:3 ratio. The paper describes TCR Vbeta CDR3 sequencing of about 140 peripheral blood samples, made up of 43 ophthalmopathy patients, over 70 hyperthyroidism patients and 17 progressor patients. The study also compared thyroid tissue and blood T-cell repertoires from about 6 Graves' hyperthyroidism patients. Prospective prediction of ophthalmopathy was tested in an independent validation cohort consisting of roughly 20 hyperthyroidism patients and 17 patients who later progressed to ophthalmopathy. After sampling, hyperthyroidism patients received methimazole starting at 30 mg daily, and ophthalmopathy patients received high-dose intravenous methylprednisolone. To identify distinguishing TCR V-J signatures, a discovery cohort of about 100 patients was used, comprising 40 to 45 with Graves' ophthalmopathy and around 57 with stable Graves' hyperthyroidism.

A patient counted as having stable Graves' hyperthyroidism if no progression to ophthalmopathy occurred over 18 months of follow-up. Hyperthyroidism patients were newly diagnosed, had a disease duration of under 2 months, and were aged 18 to 65 years. Patients with uncontrolled infections, other autoimmune diseases, pregnancy or lactation were excluded. Clinical symptoms, serum thyroxine and TRAb, thyroid ultrasound, and orbital computed tomography formed the basis for the diagnoses. Ficoll-Paque density gradient centrifugation was used to isolate PBMCs from about 9 ml of fresh peripheral blood. Total RNA was extracted with Trizol reagent, and quality was checked on an Agilent 2100 Bioanalyzer. The investigation overall reported the following: In cross-validation, a model built on a 13 V-J signature told ophthalmopathy apart from stable hyperthyroidism with approximately 90% sensitivity and roughly 82% specificity, and in testing the same model reached 80%/75%. No statistical method was used to set the sample size in advance, and investigators knew the group allocation. Most expanded thyroid clonotypes (frequency above 0.001) were also detected in blood, a finding suggesting that blood repertoires may reflect thyroid immune responses. In validation, the model predicted progression to ophthalmopathy with approximately 70% sensitivity and roughly 75% specificity, a median of around six months before onset.

The TCR beta CDR3 regions were amplified from RNA transcripts. For the first round of RT-PCR on the TCR CDR3, the HTBI primer set was used together with the Qiagen OneStep RT-PCR kit. The libraries were constructed in a second round of multiplex PCR and then size-selected and purified. Paired-end sequencing of the libraries was performed with 100 bp reads on an Illumina HiSeq2000. Under the source paper's analysis protocol: SOAPnuke was used to process the raw data, throwing out any read that contained adapters or uncalled bases, had a mean Phred below 15, or lacked an exact constant-primer or identifier match. COPE v1.2.5 was used to merge the high-quality paired reads, and each unique nucleotide sequence was defined as a clonotype. MiTCR v1.1 was used to align clonotypes to the IMGT TRBV, TRBD and TRBJ reference segments. The analysis included only V-J combinations with a frequency above 0.0001, which together covered approximately 99% of the repertoires. The TCS score was defined as F50 (clonal expansion) divided by E x V (chaos), with BLOSUM62-based TCRdist calculated between CDR3 peptides within each V-J. Welch's t-statistics and random forest reduced fewer than 600 V-J features to roughly 13, which were used in a naive Bayes classifier (R e1071). The raw public reads went through TCRdb reprocessing: fastp at Q25, MiXCR clone calling, in-frame beta chains kept. For every CDR3 protein sequence, its rows merge into one entry that carries the most common genes and DNA. The V and J calls come from TCRdb's annotation, not from the publication. Recorded for this sample are 600,000 to 900,000 distinct CDR3 sequences; roughly 15% of them occurred a single time. The ten largest clones capture around 8.1% of the sample.

The germline V gene supplies CDR1 MGHRA and CDR2 YSYEKL. V is cut by 5 bases and J by 7 bases, and the space between the germline ends is 17 bases. Including cysteine and phenylalanine, the CDR3 has 14 amino acids. Here the CDR3 DNA is all that survives: 42 bases in frame from base 1. This clonotype was picked up a small number of times. Its antigen is currently not known. Base qualities are missing; no much larger clone stands one base away. The sequence joins TRBV4-1 to TRBJ1-1; TRBD1 is perhaps the D gene, given 5 matching bases. This clonotype was obtained from a man aged 18-30 years with Graves' hyperthyroidism. Sequenced: blood. The CDR3 amino acid sequence is: CASSTSGGGFEAFF. The bases read TGCGCCAGCAGCACCTCCGGGGGGGGATTTGAAGCTTTCTTT.